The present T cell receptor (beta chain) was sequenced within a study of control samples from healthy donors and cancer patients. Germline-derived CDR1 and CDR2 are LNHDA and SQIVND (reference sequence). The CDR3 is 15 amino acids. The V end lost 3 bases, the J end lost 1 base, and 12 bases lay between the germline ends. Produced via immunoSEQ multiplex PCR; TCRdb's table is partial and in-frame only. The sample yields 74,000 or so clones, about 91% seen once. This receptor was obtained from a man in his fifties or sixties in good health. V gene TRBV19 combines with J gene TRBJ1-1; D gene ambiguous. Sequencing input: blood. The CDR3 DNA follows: TGTGCCAGTAGTATCGAGATGGGATGGAACACTGAAGCTTTCTTT. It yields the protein CASSIEMGWNTEAFF.